The rows below give T cell receptor beta chains drawn from one sample of a study of sequential checkpoint blockade in melanoma. Sequencing used immunoSEQ multiplex PCR; TCRdb keeps in-frame clones, though not all of them. The table includes approximately 20,000 clones, approximately 57% detected once. The input for sequencing was CD8+ T cells sorted from blood (inferred from file names), taken from a patient given nivolumab and ipilimumab in sequence. The receptors here all came from a human donor with melanoma. The CDR3 runs from the conserved cysteine through the conserved F or W. A D gene is named only where the DNA matches it firmly. Clone size appears in some rows only: once, few, many, or a class for an expanded clone.

D: TRBD1
J: TRBJ1-1
size: -
V: TRBV4-1
CDR3: CASSQGPATGRTEAFF
DNA: TGCGCCAGCAGCCAAGGCCCAGCGACAGGGAGGACTGAAGCTTTCTTT

D: -
J: TRBJ1-2
size: -
V: TRBV5-6
CDR3: CASSLDNGGYTF
DNA: TGTGCCAGCAGCTTGGACAACGGGGGCTACACCTTC

D: -
J: TRBJ2-3
size: few
V: TRBV7-9
CDR3: CASSLRVGGSTDTQYF
DNA: TGTGCCAGCAGCTTAAGGGTGGGGGGAAGCACAGATACGCAGTATTTT

D: -
J: TRBJ1-6
size: few
V: TRBV27
CDR3: CASSLGLLAPLHF
DNA: TGTGCCAGCAGTTTGGGACTTTTAGCACCCCTCCACTTT

D: TRBD1
J: TRBJ1-1
size: -
V: TRBV27
CDR3: CASTATGGEAFF
DNA: TGTGCCAGCACCGCGACAGGGGGTGAAGCTTTCTTT

D: TRBD1
J: TRBJ2-7
size: few
V: TRBV5-6
CDR3: CASSATGTGGSEQYF
DNA: TGTGCCAGCAGTGCCACCGGGACAGGGGGGAGTGAGCAGTACTTC

D: TRBD1
J: TRBJ2-7
size: few
V: TRBV6-5
CDR3: CASSATGGPGDEQYF
DNA: TGTGCCAGCAGTGCTACAGGGGGCCCGGGGGACGAGCAGTACTTC

D: TRBD2
J: TRBJ2-5
size: -
V: TRBV6-5
CDR3: CASSYSLAAQETQYF
DNA: TGTGCCAGCAGTTACTCGCTAGCGGCCCAAGAGACCCAGTACTTC

D: -
J: TRBJ2-2
size: -
V: TRBV4-2
CDR3: CASSQEWAGMSTGELFF
DNA: TGTGCCAGCAGCCAAGAGTGGGCAGGGATGAGCACCGGGGAGCTGTTTTTT

D: TRBD2
J: TRBJ2-2
size: -
V: TRBV4-1
CDR3: CASSPRERNTGELFF
DNA: TGCGCCAGCAGCCCGCGGGAGAGGAACACCGGGGAGCTGTTTTTT

D: TRBD1
J: TRBJ1-2
size: -
V: TRBV6-6
CDR3: CASSFDRGSVGYTF
DNA: TGTGCCAGCAGTTTTGACAGGGGTAGTGTAGGCTACACCTTC

D: TRBD2
J: TRBJ2-1
size: -
V: TRBV7-2
CDR3: CASSRSGSSYNEQFF
DNA: TGTGCCAGCAGCAGGAGCGGGAGTTCCTACAATGAGCAGTTCTTC

D: -
J: TRBJ1-1
size: few
V: TRBV7-9
CDR3: CASSLAGEVSTEAFF
DNA: TGTGCCAGCAGCTTAGCGGGGGAGGTTAGCACTGAAGCTTTCTTT

D: -
J: TRBJ1-1
size: -
V: TRBV19
CDR3: CASSPKQGSTEAFF
DNA: TGTGCCAGTAGTCCGAAACAGGGTTCCACTGAAGCTTTCTTT

D: TRBD2
J: TRBJ2-7
size: few
V: TRBV7-6
CDR3: CASSAGTTEQYF
DNA: TGTGCCAGCAGCGCGGGGACTACCGAGCAGTACTTC

D: TRBD2
J: TRBJ2-7
size: -
V: TRBV27
CDR3: CASSFSAGGSYEQYF
DNA: TGTGCCAGCAGTTTCTCCGCGGGAGGTTCCTACGAGCAGTACTTC

D: TRBD2
J: TRBJ2-7
size: -
V: TRBV5-1
CDR3: CASSLGVGDYDSYEQYF
DNA: TGCGCCAGCAGCTTGGGAGTAGGGGACTACGACTCCTACGAGCAGTACTTC

D: -
J: TRBJ2-1
size: -
V: TRBV7-9
CDR3: CASSLGETEQFF
DNA: TGTGCCAGCAGCTTGGGAGAAACTGAGCAGTTCTTC

D: -
J: TRBJ1-2
size: -
V: TRBV4-2
CDR3: CASSQPSEWVGGYTF
DNA: TGTGCCAGCAGCCAGCCCTCGGAGTGGGTGGGTGGCTACACCTTC

D: -
J: TRBJ1-1
size: -
V: TRBV11-1
CDR3: CASSSHPGTEAFF
DNA: TGTGCCAGCAGCTCGCACCCGGGAACTGAAGCTTTCTTT

D: -
J: TRBJ1-1
size: -
V: TRBV6-5
CDR3: CASTGEGSTEAFF
DNA: TGTGCCAGCACCGGAGAAGGTAGCACTGAAGCTTTCTTT

D: TRBD2
J: TRBJ2-1
size: -
V: TRBV2
CDR3: CASSDEREGYNEQFF
DNA: TGTGCCAGCAGTGATGAGCGGGAGGGCTACAATGAGCAGTTCTTC

D: -
J: TRBJ2-1
size: few
V: TRBV6-6
CDR3: CASSPLLYNEQFF
DNA: TGTGCCAGCAGCCCCCTTCTATACAATGAGCAGTTCTTC

D: -
J: TRBJ1-4
size: medium-sized
V: TRBV7-9
CDR3: CASSPTRGGLKEKLFF
DNA: TGTGCCAGCAGCCCAACTCGTGGAGGCTTGAAAGAAAAACTGTTTTTT

D: TRBD1
J: TRBJ1-2
size: -
V: TRBV2
CDR3: CASSSGQGNYGYTF
DNA: TGTGCCAGCAGTTCGGGACAGGGGAACTATGGCTACACCTTC

D: -
J: TRBJ1-1
size: few
V: TRBV27
CDR3: CASTAGATPNTEAFF
DNA: TGTGCCAGCACAGCAGGGGCCACCCCCAACACTGAAGCTTTCTTT

D: TRBD1
J: TRBJ1-2
size: medium-sized
V: TRBV19
CDR3: CASSIFGTAHDGYTF
DNA: TGTGCCAGTAGTATATTCGGGACAGCTCATGATGGCTACACCTTC

D: TRBD2
J: TRBJ2-2
size: -
V: TRBV7-2
CDR3: CASSLAGVLAGGPRLRELFF
DNA: TGTGCCAGCAGCTTAGCCGGAGTACTAGCGGGGGGGCCGAGGTTGCGGGAGCTGTTTTTT

D: TRBD1
J: TRBJ1-4
size: -
V: TRBV28
CDR3: CASRPGQGAEKLFF
DNA: TGTGCCAGCAGGCCGGGACAGGGGGCGGAAAAACTGTTTTTT

D: TRBD1
J: TRBJ1-2
size: -
V: TRBV6-1
CDR3: CASSFAGGAYGYTF
DNA: TGTGCCAGCAGTTTCGCAGGGGGCGCCTATGGCTACACCTTC

D: -
J: TRBJ2-7
size: -
V: TRBV6-5
CDR3: CASSYVPREEQYF
DNA: TGTGCCAGCAGTTACGTCCCTCGTGAGGAGCAGTACTTC

D: TRBD1
J: TRBJ1-2
size: -
V: TRBV2
CDR3: CASTTTGTGDGYTF
DNA: TGTGCCAGCACCACGACCGGGACAGGCGATGGCTACACCTTC

D: -
J: TRBJ1-2
size: -
V: TRBV11-2
CDR3: CASSLDWGDNYGYTF
DNA: TGTGCCAGCAGCTTAGATTGGGGGGACAACTATGGCTACACCTTC

D: -
J: TRBJ2-3
size: few
V: TRBV7-9
CDR3: CASSLGALGTQYF
DNA: TGTGCCAGCAGCTTAGGAGCGCTCGGAACGCAGTATTTT

D: -
J: TRBJ1-2
size: -
V: TRBV2
CDR3: CASSVPRGTSNYGYTF
DNA: TGTGCCAGCTCAGTACCTCGAGGGACTTCCAACTATGGCTACACCTTC

D: TRBD1
J: TRBJ1-2
size: -
V: TRBV2
CDR3: CASSELGQGDYGYTF
DNA: TGTGCCAGCAGTGAACTCGGACAGGGGGACTATGGCTACACCTTC

D: -
J: TRBJ1-6
size: once
V: TRBV5-3
CDR3: CASSRALGGDSPLHF
DNA: TGTGCCAGCAGCCGGGCCTTAGGGGGGGATTCACCCCTCCACTTT

D: TRBD2
J: TRBJ2-7
size: few
V: TRBV6-5
CDR3: CASSHGLGSYEQYF
DNA: TGTGCCAGCAGCCACGGACTAGGTTCCTACGAGCAGTACTTC

D: TRBD2
J: TRBJ2-3
size: -
V: TRBV11-2
CDR3: CASSPTSGGNTDTQYF
DNA: TGTGCCAGCAGCCCTACTAGCGGGGGAAACACAGATACGCAGTATTTT

D: -
J: TRBJ1-2
size: -
V: TRBV10-1
CDR3: CASSEIGESRGGGYTF
DNA: TGCGCCAGCAGTGAGATTGGTGAGTCCCGCGGCGGTGGCTACACCTTC

D: -
J: TRBJ1-2
size: -
V: TRBV5-6
CDR3: CASSPGANYGYTF
DNA: TGTGCCAGCAGCCCCGGGGCTAACTATGGCTACACCTTC

D: -
J: TRBJ2-2
size: -
V: TRBV5-3
CDR3: CARSLALDKNTGELFF
DNA: TGTGCCAGAAGCTTGGCCTTGGACAAAAACACCGGGGAGCTGTTTTTT

D: -
J: TRBJ2-2
size: -
V: TRBV5-5
CDR3: CASSFQRLNTGELFF
DNA: TGTGCCAGCAGCTTCCAACGGTTGAACACCGGGGAGCTGTTTTTT

D: -
J: TRBJ1-2
size: -
V: TRBV29-1
CDR3: CSVEDLGDGYTF
DNA: TGCAGCGTTGAAGATCTAGGGGATGGCTACACCTTC

D: TRBD2
J: TRBJ2-1
size: -
V: TRBV5-5
CDR3: CASSSRRGIDEQFF
DNA: TGTGCCAGCAGTTCGCGGCGGGGGATCGATGAGCAGTTCTTC

D: TRBD1
J: TRBJ2-2
size: -
V: TRBV4-2
CDR3: CASSQDPRDRGELFF
DNA: TGTGCCAGCAGCCAAGACCCCAGGGACAGAGGGGAGCTGTTTTTT

D: TRBD1
J: TRBJ1-1
size: -
V: TRBV5-1
CDR3: CASSLRAGQGNTEAFF
DNA: TGCGCCAGCAGCCTTAGAGCCGGACAGGGGAACACTGAAGCTTTCTTT